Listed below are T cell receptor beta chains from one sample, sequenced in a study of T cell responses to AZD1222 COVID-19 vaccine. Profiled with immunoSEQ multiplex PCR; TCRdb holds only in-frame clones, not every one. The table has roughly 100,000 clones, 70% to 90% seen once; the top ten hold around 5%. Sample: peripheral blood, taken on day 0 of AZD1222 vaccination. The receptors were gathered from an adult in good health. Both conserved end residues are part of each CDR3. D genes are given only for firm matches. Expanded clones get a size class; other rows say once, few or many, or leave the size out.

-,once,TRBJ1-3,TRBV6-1,TGTGCCAGCAGTGAGAAAGGCGGAGGAAACACCATATATTTT,CASSEKGGGNTIYF
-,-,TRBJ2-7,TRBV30,TGTGCCTGGAGCTCTTTGGCGGCTCCCGAAGACGAGCAGTACTTC,CAWSSLAAPEDEQYF
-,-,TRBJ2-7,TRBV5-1,TGCGCCAGCAGCTTGGGGGTAGGGGCCTACGAGCAGTACTTC,CASSLGVGAYEQYF
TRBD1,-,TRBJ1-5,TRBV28,TGTGCCAGCAGTTTCAGTGTGGCAGGGGGGCAGCCCCAGCATTTT,CASSFSVAGGQPQHF
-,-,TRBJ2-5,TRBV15,TGTGCCACCAGCAGAGATAGGACTCCTCAAGAGACCCAGTACTTC,CATSRDRTPQETQYF
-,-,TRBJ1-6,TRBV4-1,TGCGCCAGCAGCCAAGCGGTTCTAAATTCACCCCTCCACTTT,CASSQAVLNSPLHF
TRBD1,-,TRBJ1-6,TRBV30,TGTGCCTGGGGGGACAGTGGGAAGTCACCCCTCCACTTT,CAWGDSGKSPLHF
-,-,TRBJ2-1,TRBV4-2,TGTGCCAGCAGCCAAGAAAGCGGAGCTCGGCTTGGTGAGCAGTTCTTC,CASSQESGARLGEQFF
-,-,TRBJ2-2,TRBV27,TGTGCCAGCAGTATCAGAGGGGGGGCTGCATTCGGGGAGCTGTTTTTT,CASSIRGGAAFGELFF
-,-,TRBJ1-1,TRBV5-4,TGTGCCAGCAGCTTTTTGGTAGGGAACACTGAAGCTTTCTTT,CASSFLVGNTEAFF
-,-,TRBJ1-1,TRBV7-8,TGTGCCAGCAGCTCCGGGATCCACAGGGCCCAAAAAACGTACACTGAAGCTTTCTTT,CASSSGIHRAQKTYTEAFF
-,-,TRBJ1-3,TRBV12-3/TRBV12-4,TGTGCCAGCAGCACAGGGATTGGAAACACCATATATTTT,CASSTGIGNTIYF
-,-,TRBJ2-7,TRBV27,TGTGCCAGCATCGGAGGCGACTACGAGCAGTACTTC,CASIGGDYEQYF
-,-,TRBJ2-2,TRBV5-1,TGCGCCAGCAGCTTGGGGACCGCGAACACCGGGGAGCTGTTTTTT,CASSLGTANTGELFF
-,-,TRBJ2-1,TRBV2,TGTGCCAGCAGTGAAGCCGGCGTACGCTCCTACAATGAGCAGTTCTTC,CASSEAGVRSYNEQFF
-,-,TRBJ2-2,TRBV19,TGTGCCACCTCAATACAGGGCCTCACCGGGGAGCTGTTTTTT,CATSIQGLTGELFF
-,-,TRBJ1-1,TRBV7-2,TGTGCCAGCAGCTTGGGGGGCGCGGCAGGCACTGAAGCTTTCTTT,CASSLGGAAGTEAFF
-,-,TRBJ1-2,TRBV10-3,TGTGCCATCAGTGAGTCGACTTCAGGGAGCTATGGCTACACCTTC,CAISESTSGSYGYTF
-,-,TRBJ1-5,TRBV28,TGTGCCAGCAGTGGGGCAGGCGGACAGCCCCAGCATTTT,CASSGAGGQPQHF
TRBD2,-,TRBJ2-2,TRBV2,TGTGCCAGCAGCTATGGACTAGCGGGGAGGGCCGGGGAGCTGTTTTTT,CASSYGLAGRAGELFF
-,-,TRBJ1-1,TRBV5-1,TGCGCCAGCAGCTTGGCCACGATGAACACTGAAGCTTTCTTT,CASSLATMNTEAFF
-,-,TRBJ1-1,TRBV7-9,TGTGCCAGCAGCCCGGGGGGAGGGGGTGACACTGAAGCTTTCTTT,CASSPGGGGDTEAFF
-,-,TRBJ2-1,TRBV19,TGTGCCAGTAGTATAGGGGCCTCCTACAATGAGCAGTTCTTC,CASSIGASYNEQFF
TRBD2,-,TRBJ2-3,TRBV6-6,TGTGCCAGCAGCCGGACTAGCGGATTCACAGATACGCAGTATTTT,CASSRTSGFTDTQYF
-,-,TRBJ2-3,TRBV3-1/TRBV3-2,TGTGCCAGCTCACACCTACCCAAGGGCACAGATACGCAGTATTTT,CASSHLPKGTDTQYF
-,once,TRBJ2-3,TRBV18,TGTGCCAGCTCACGCACGCCGGGACCAGGCACAGATACGCAGTATTTT,CASSRTPGPGTDTQYF
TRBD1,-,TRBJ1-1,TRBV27,TGTGCCAGCAGGACAGGGGGGAACACTGAAGCTTTCTTT,CASRTGGNTEAFF
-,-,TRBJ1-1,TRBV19,TGTGCCAGTAGTGGCTACCTACAGGGCTTGGACACTGAAGCTTTCTTT,CASSGYLQGLDTEAFF
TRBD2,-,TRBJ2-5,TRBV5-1,TGCGCCAGCAGCTTGCCTAGCGGGGGGATTGAGACCCAGTACTTC,CASSLPSGGIETQYF
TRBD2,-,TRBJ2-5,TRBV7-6,TGTGCCAGCAGCCGACGGACTAGCGGGGGTCAAGAGACCCAGTACTTC,CASSRRTSGGQETQYF
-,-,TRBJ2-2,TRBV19,TGTGCCAGTAGTGTTGACGGGGACCCCACCGGGGAGCTGTTTTTT,CASSVDGDPTGELFF
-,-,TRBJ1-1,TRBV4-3,TGCGCCAGCAGCCCTCGACAGTACACTGAAGCTTTCTTT,CASSPRQYTEAFF
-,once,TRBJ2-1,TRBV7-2,TGTGCCAGCAGCCCATGGACGAGTTTCGATGAGCAGTTCTTC,CASSPWTSFDEQFF
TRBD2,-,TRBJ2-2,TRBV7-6,TGTGCCAGCAGCTTAGCGCGAGCGGGGGGACCCGGGGAGCTGTTTTTT,CASSLARAGGPGELFF
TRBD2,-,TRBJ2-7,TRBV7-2,TGTGCCAGCAGCCGTCGACTAGCGGGGGGCTACGAGCAGTACTTC,CASSRRLAGGYEQYF
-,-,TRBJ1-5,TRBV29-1,TGCAGCGTTGAAGTGGCGCAGAATCAGCCCCAGCATTTT,CSVEVAQNQPQHF
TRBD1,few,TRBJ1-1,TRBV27,TGTGCCAGCAGCCCAGGGACAGCGAACACTGAAGCTTTCTTT,CASSPGTANTEAFF
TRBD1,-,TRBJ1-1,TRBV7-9,TGTGCCAGTGCCCGGGACAGAGCTTTCTTT,CASARDRAFF
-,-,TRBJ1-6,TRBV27,TGTGCCAGCATGGGGAGCTCCTATAATTCACCCCTCCACTTT,CASMGSSYNSPLHF
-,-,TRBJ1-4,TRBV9,TGTGCCAGCAGCGTAGTTGGGGCCCGGGGTGAAAAACTGTTTTTT,CASSVVGARGEKLFF
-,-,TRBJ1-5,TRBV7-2,TGTGCCAGCAGCTTAGGTGTAGATTTTCAGGGTAGCAATCAGCCCCAGCATTTT,CASSLGVDFQGSNQPQHF
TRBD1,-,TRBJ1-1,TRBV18,TGTGCCAGCTTTATGGACAGGGGTAACACTGAAGCTTTCTTT,CASFMDRGNTEAFF
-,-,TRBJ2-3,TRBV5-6,TGTGCCAGCAGCCGGGACGGACGCACAGATACGCAGTATTTT,CASSRDGRTDTQYF
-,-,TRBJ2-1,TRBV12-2,TGTGCAAGTCACCAACCCCCCACCGGGACTAGCGGGACCGAGGGATACAATGAGCAGTTCTTC,CASHQPPTGTSGTEGYNEQFF
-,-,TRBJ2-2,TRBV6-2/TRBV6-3,TGTGCCAGCAGCCGAGGCGGCGCCACAACCCGCACCGGGGAGCTGTTTTTT,CASSRGGATTRTGELFF
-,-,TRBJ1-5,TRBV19,TGTGCCAGTAGTATAGCTGGCAATCAGCCCCAGCATTTT,CASSIAGNQPQHF
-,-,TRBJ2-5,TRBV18,TGTGCCAGCTCACCACCGACTAATGTGGAGACCCAGTACTTC,CASSPPTNVETQYF
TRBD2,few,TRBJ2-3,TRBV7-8,TGTGCCAGCAGCTCTCCACTAGCGGGGTTGGCAGATACGCAGTATTTT,CASSSPLAGLADTQYF